These T cell receptor beta chains were read from a single sample in a study of T-cell reconstitution after alpha-beta-depleted transplantation in children. From the PCR reads, TCRdb called clonotypes with MiXCR, one entry per CDR3 protein. This repertoire shows about 980,000 distinct CDR3 sequences, under 30% found once; its top ten account for roughly 27%. Sequenced material: PBMCs, mostly from graft donor cells, taken 360 days after TCRalphabeta/CD19-depleted stem cell transplant. These receptors were obtained from a boy in the first two years of life who had a stem cell transplant for SCID, so the T cells may come from the graft donor. The CDR3 runs from the conserved cysteine through the conserved F or W. Fields, in order: V gene, CDR3 length, J gene, CDR3 protein.

V: TRBV7-9
length: 16
J: TRBJ2-3
CDR3: CASSLAHGTLTDTQYF

V: TRBV27
length: 14
J: TRBJ2-7
CDR3: CASSSTSGAYEQYF

V: TRBV20-1
length: 15
J: TRBJ1-1
CDR3: CRVAADHLMNTEAFF

V: TRBV9
length: 12
J: TRBJ1-2
CDR3: CASSETGSGYTF

V: TRBV28
length: 16
J: TRBJ2-2
CDR3: CASSRWRDLNTGELFF

V: TRBV7-2
length: 15
J: TRBJ1-3
CDR3: CASSFEILAGNTIYF

V: TRBV12-3/TRBV12-4
length: 14
J: TRBJ1-4
CDR3: CASSFGTGGEKLFF

V: TRBV2
length: 17
J: TRBJ2-5
CDR3: CASSGLAGGRFQETQYF

V: TRBV15
length: 12
J: TRBJ2-5
CDR3: CATSRNQETQYF

V: TRBV5-1
length: 17
J: TRBJ1-1
CDR3: CASSLGILGGVNTEAFF

V: TRBV5-5
length: 13
J: TRBJ1-5
CDR3: CASSLERAGPQHF

V: TRBV7-9
length: 16
J: TRBJ2-7
CDR3: CASSPLNKGSSYEQYF

V: TRBV20-1
length: 12
J: TRBJ2-5
CDR3: CSAPDRVETQYF

V: TRBV7-8
length: 15
J: TRBJ2-3
CDR3: CASTRETGPLDTQYF

V: TRBV4-2
length: 13
J: TRBJ2-7
CDR3: CASSQGTVHEQYF

V: TRBV5-1
length: 17
J: TRBJ2-7
CDR3: CASSPGHLGLPPNEQYF

V: TRBV20-1
length: 12
J: TRBJ1-2
CDR3: CSGTSANYGYTF

V: TRBV15
length: 16
J: TRBJ1-5
CDR3: CATSDPAGVGNQPQHF

V: TRBV10-3
length: 13
J: TRBJ2-3
CDR3: CAVGQGATDTQYF

V: TRBV7-8
length: 15
J: TRBJ2-7
CDR3: CASSWGTPGSYEQYF

V: TRBV12-3/TRBV12-4
length: 15
J: TRBJ2-2
CDR3: CASSLIVAGNGELFF

V: TRBV10-3
length: 13
J: TRBJ2-1
CDR3: CAISADFYNEQFF

V: TRBV20-1
length: 13
J: TRBJ1-1
CDR3: CSAPLGARPEAFF

V: TRBV7-8
length: 14
J: TRBJ2-2
CDR3: CASSLEHNTGELFF

V: TRBV5-1
length: 14
J: TRBJ1-5
CDR3: CASSSSTGQQPQHF

V: TRBV28
length: 16
J: TRBJ2-1
CDR3: CASSLLPGLARNEQFF

V: TRBV28
length: 15
J: TRBJ1-1
CDR3: CASSLFQEVGGEAFF

V: TRBV12-3/TRBV12-4
length: 14
J: TRBJ2-3
CDR3: CATSFLVSTDTQYF

V: TRBV12-3/TRBV12-4
length: 16
J: TRBJ2-3
CDR3: CASSSQLAGGPDTQYF

V: TRBV20-1
length: 14
J: TRBJ2-3
CDR3: CSAPLWSSTDTQYF

V: TRBV6-1
length: 16
J: TRBJ1-5
CDR3: CASSQFRAHSNQPQHF

V: TRBV29-1
length: 15
J: TRBJ2-5
CDR3: CSVGPGAPAEETQYF

V: TRBV7-9
length: 16
J: TRBJ2-1
CDR3: CASSLETSVTYNEQFF

V: TRBV20-1
length: 17
J: TRBJ2-7
CDR3: CSASGFGGPFSSYEQYF

V: TRBV7-2
length: 16
J: TRBJ2-7
CDR3: CASSLGGAGISYEQYF

V: TRBV6-2/TRBV6-3
length: 13
J: TRBJ2-7
CDR3: CASSYVGPYEQYF

V: TRBV5-1
length: 15
J: TRBJ2-2
CDR3: CASSATSQGDRELFF

V: TRBV11-2
length: 15
J: TRBJ2-3
CDR3: CASSPSRWSTDTQYF